A single sample gave rise to the 15 T cell receptor beta chains below, sequenced in a study of T-cell memory formation after mild COVID-19. Via MiXCR, TCRdb re-called the 5' RACE reads, giving one row per CDR3 protein. This table has about 600,000 distinct CDR3 sequences, less than 25% appearing once. The sequenced sample consisted of PBMCs or a T cell subset sorted from them (not recorded which). Source of these receptors: an adult woman who had mild COVID-19 (a few samples of this study predate the infection). Cell type and time point are not known.

The chain is built from TRBV7-2 and TRBJ1-3; the D gene is possibly TRBD1 (5 bases). The germline V gene has CDR1 SGHTA and CDR2 FQGNSA. The CDR3 is made up of 15 amino acids. The V and J ends lost 5 bases and 2 bases respectively, with 13 bases between them. The CDR3 DNA sequence: TGTGCCAGCAGCCGATCACCAGGGCCTGGAAACACCATATATTTT. It translates to CASSRSPGPGNTIYF.

This clonotype was detected a few times. V usage is TRBV5-1 and J usage is TRBJ2-3, with a weak D call TRBD2 (6 bases). Germline V gives CDR1 SGHRS, CDR2 YFSETQ. The V end was cut by 4 bases, the J end by 3 bases, with 12 bases between. This CDR3 is 14 amino acids long. CDR3 sequence: CASSAGGRTDTQYF. CDR3 bases: TGCGCCAGCAGCGCCGGGGGTCGGACAGATACGCAGTATTTT.

This clonotype has a handful of counts. The chain links TRBV9 to TRBJ2-2, with 7 bases fitting TRBD1. The trim removed 0 bases at V and 0 bases at J, leaving 5 bases unmatched. The V gene's germline CDR1 is SGDLS and CDR2 YYNGEE. The CDR3 totals 17 residues. The CDR3 is CASSVAWTGPNTGELFF. The CDR3 DNA reads TGTGCCAGCAGCGTAGCTTGGACAGGCCCGAACACCGGGGAGCTGTTTTTT.

This clonotype was observed a few times. The rearrangement links TRBV7-2 to TRBJ2-1, with D maybe TRBD1 (6 bases). The CDR3 loop spans 14 amino acids. Per germline, CDR1 SGHTA and CDR2 FQGNSA. V lost 4 bases and J 0 bases, leaving 7 bases between the germline ends. DNA for the CDR3: TGTGCCAGCAGCTGGGGGCGCTCCTACAATGAGCAGTTCTTC. It specifies CASSWGRSYNEQFF.

This rearrangement joins TRBV27 to TRBJ2-3, with D perhaps TRBD1 (6 bases). Germline assignment: CDR1 MNHEY and CDR2 SMNVEV (reference sequence). The CDR3 is 12 residues long. Trimming removed 8 bases at V and 2 bases at J, with 8 bases between. The CDR3: CASGGYTDTQYF. The DNA for the CDR3 is TGTGCCAGCGGGGGCTACACAGATACGCAGTATTTT.

The sample holds a few counts of this clonotype. The chain recombines TRBV5-5 with TRBJ2-7; D is possibly TRBD1 (5 bases). This CDR3 contains 14 residues. Germline CDR1 and CDR2: SGHKS and YYEKEE (reference sequence). V dropped 0 bases and J dropped 4 bases, with 11 bases sitting between them. CDR3 DNA sequence: TGTGCCAGCAGCTTGGAAGGGCAGGGTTACGAGCAGTACTTC. Translating gives CASSLEGQGYEQYF.

This clonotype was observed a few times. The chain combines TRBV5-6 with TRBJ2-1; D is perhaps TRBD1 (5 bases). The V gene lost 0 bases and the J gene lost 4 bases, with 11 bases spanning the gap. The germline CDR1 and CDR2 sequences are SGHDT and YYEEEE. The CDR3 sequence is 15 residues long. This chain's CDR3 is CASSLGSGYYNEQFF. DNA for the CDR3: TGTGCCAGCAGCTTGGGGTCAGGGTATTACAATGAGCAGTTCTTC.

In this sample, this clonotype turned up a few times. This chain links TRBV9 with TRBJ1-6; no firm D call. The CDR3 length is 18 residues. Between the trimmed V and J ends, which lost 3 bases and 9 bases, there was a span of 25 bases. Germline V lookup: CDR1 SGDLS, CDR2 YYNGEE. The CDR3, as DNA: TGTGCCAGCAGCGCAGACTACGACGGGTCCCTAGTGGGTTCACCCCTCCACTTT. It specifies CASSADYDGSLVGSPLHF. Based on the CDR3 plus reference TRBV9 and TRBJ1-6, the full variable domain is DSGVTQTPKHLITATGQRVTLRCSPRSGDLSVYWYQQSLDQGLQFLIQYYNGEERAKGNILERFSAQQFPDLHSELNLSSLELGDSALYFCASSADYDGSLVGSPLHFGNGTRLTVT.

In its sample, this clonotype was seen a few times. The chain combines TRBV7-8 with TRBJ2-3; 7 positions agree with TRBD2. V was pared by 3 bases and J by 1 base, with 13 bases of the junction left unmatched. CDR1 and CDR2 (germline): SGHVS, FQNEAQ. The CDR3 extends over 18 amino acids. CDR3 in DNA: TGTGCCAGCAGCTTCGAACGGGACTACCGTCTTGGCACAGATACGCAGTATTTT. This sequence encodes CASSFERDYRLGTDTQYF. The entire variable domain, with the rest obtained from reference TRBV7-8 and TRBJ2-3, is as follows: GAGVSQSPRYKVAKRGQDVALRCDPISGHVSLFWYQQALGQGPEFLTYFQNEAQLDKSGLPSDRFFAERPEGSVSTLKIQRTQQEDSAVYLCASSFERDYRLGTDTQYFGPGTRLTVL.

The chain joins TRBV6-5 to TRBJ2-5, with D unresolved. Germline values: CDR1 MNHEY, CDR2 SVGAGI. CDR3 length: 14 amino acids. V was cut by 0 bases and J by 2 bases, with 7 bases left in between. The CDR3 loop reads CASSYSAGQETQYF. CDR3 coding DNA: TGTGCCAGCAGTTACTCGGCAGGACAAGAGACCCAGTACTTC.

V gene TRBV5-1 combines with J gene TRBJ2-6; tentatively, D is TRBD1 (6 bases). The CDR3 runs 17 residues. Trimming left V 4 bases short and J 0 bases short, with 14 bases between. CDR1 and CDR2 from the germline V gene are SGHRS and YFSETQ. This CDR3 reads CASSGGAGSSGANVLTF. CDR3 nucleotides: TGCGCCAGCAGCGGGGGCGCAGGGAGCTCTGGGGCCAACGTCCTGACTTTC.

A few counts support this clonotype. This rearrangement joins TRBV6-1 to TRBJ2-7; D is perhaps TRBD2 (5 bases). Trimming removed 2 bases from V and 3 bases from J, with 11 bases in between. This CDR3 spans 14 amino acids. Per the germline V gene, CDR1 is MNHNS and CDR2 is SASEGT. CDR3 region: CASSERGPNYEQYF. The DNA of the CDR3 is TGTGCCAGCAGTGAAAGAGGGCCTAACTACGAGCAGTACTTC.

This sequence joins TRBV6-5 and TRBJ1-2, with TRBD1 identical over 7 bases. V lost 5 bases and J lost 7; bases outside the gene matches: 19. CDR3 length equals 17 residues. Germline CDR1 is MNHEY and CDR2 is SVGAGI. The CDR3 coding sequence is TGTGCCAGCAGTGTCGATCCCGGGACAGCGTATGTAGGTGGCTACACCTTC. Amino acids: CASSVDPGTAYVGGYTF.

This chain links TRBV20-1 with TRBJ1-2; D is unresolved. Deletions cut 5 bases from V and 8 bases from J, with 21 bases between. Germline values: CDR1 DFQATT, CDR2 SNEGSKA (reference sequence). The CDR3 has 14 residues. CDR3 in amino acids: CSAPPGSGMGGYTF. DNA of the CDR3: TGCAGTGCTCCACCGGGGTCGGGGATGGGAGGCTACACCTTC.

The J gene is TRBJ2-2, the V gene TRBV12-3 or TRBV12-4; D is ambiguous. The V and J ends lost 8 bases and 6 bases respectively, with 4 bases between them. The CDR3 contains 10 residues. The CDR3 coding sequence is TGTGCCAGCCGCTCCGGGGAGCTGTTTTTT. Protein sequence: CASRSGELFF.